The 5 T cell receptor beta chains below come from one sample, sequenced in a study of long-term antiretroviral therapy in people with HIV. At the survey level, the v3.0 immunoSEQ assay was run. The data were produced by immunoSEQ multiplex PCR, yet TCRdb's version contains in-frame clones alone and is incomplete. The data contain about 28,000 clones, 87% of them singletons. Sequencing used unsorted PBMCs, obtained 2 years after starting antiretroviral therapy. All receptors come from a man aged 50 to 60 with HIV.

The chain joins TRBV28 to TRBJ1-2; D is perhaps TRBD1 (5 bases). The V end lost 2 bases, the J end lost 3 bases, and 7 bases lay between the germline ends. This CDR3 region has 13 residues. The germline V gene has CDR1 MDHEN and CDR2 SYDVKM. The CDR3 loop is CASSLKGYYGYTF. CDR3 nucleotide sequence: TGTGCCAGCAGTTTAAAGGGGTACTATGGCTACACCTTC.

The chain recombines TRBV19 with TRBJ2-7, with 7 bases aligning to TRBD2. Germline-derived CDR1 and CDR2 are LNHDA and SQIVND (reference sequence). The CDR3 spans 14 residues. V was clipped by 3 bases and J by 7 bases; unmatched bases: 9. As DNA, the CDR3 is TGTGCCAGTAGTATTGGCGGCTCGGGGGGTGAGCAGTACTTC. Translated: CASSIGGSGGEQYF.

This rearrangement joins TRBV10-3 to TRBJ2-1; D perhaps matches TRBD1 (6 bases). Germline V gene lookup returns CDR1 ENHRY and CDR2 SYGVKD. V gave up 8 bases and J gave up 0 bases, with 23 bases separating them. This CDR3 region has 18 residues. CDR3 region: CAIGGRGGQPSSYNEQFF. DNA for the CDR3: TGTGCCATCGGGGGCAGAGGGGGACAACCGAGCTCCTACAATGAGCAGTTCTTC.

V and J are TRBV19 and TRBJ2-1; D tentatively fits TRBD1 or TRBD2 (6 bases each). The CDR3 is made up of 15 amino acids. V was trimmed by 7 bases and J by 6 bases, leaving 19 bases between them. CDR1 is LNHDA, CDR2 SQIVND, per germline (reference sequence). The CDR3 loop reads CASTQKGGYLNEQFF. The CDR3 nucleotides read TGTGCCAGTACCCAGAAGGGGGGATACCTCAATGAGCAGTTCTTC.

The rearrangement joins TRBV14 to TRBJ2-7; 8 bases are shared with TRBD1. The germline gives CDR1 SGHDN, CDR2 FVKESK. The length of the CDR3 is 13 residues. Trimming took 5 bases from V and 3 from J; bases not matched to a gene: 3. CDR3 bases: TGTGCCAGCAGCGTAGGACAGGGCTACGAGCAGTACTTC. Its translation is CASSVGQGYEQYF.